These 25 T cell receptor beta chains were sequenced from one sample in a study of T cells in Graves' hyperthyroidism and ophthalmopathy. TCR beta CDR3 regions were amplified from RNA transcripts. A first-round RT-PCR of the TCR CDR3 used the HTBI primer set. TCRdb re-called the multiplex PCR reads with MiXCR, one entry per CDR3 protein. The table lists roughly 400,000 distinct CDR3 sequences, 25% of them singletons. Sequenced input: blood. The origin of the receptors is a middle-aged man with Graves' hyperthyroidism.

V usage is TRBV5-1 and J usage is TRBJ2-5; possible D gene TRBD2, 5 bases. Germline values: CDR1 SGHRS, CDR2 YFSETQ. CDR3 length: 13 residues. The V end was cut by 2 bases, the J end by 5 bases, with 10 bases between. The DNA of the CDR3 is TGCGCCAGCAGCTTAGGGAGTATGGAGACCCAGTACTTC. This sequence encodes CASSLGSMETQYF.

This sequence joins TRBV6-2 or TRBV6-3 and TRBJ1-2; TRBD1 aligns across 9 bases. The junction had 6 bases not matched to a gene; V was cut back by 3 bases and J by 13 bases. The CDR3 spans 12 residues. The germline CDR1 and CDR2 sequences are MNHEY and SVGEGT. CDR3 nucleotide sequence: TGTGCCAGCAGTTATACGGACAGGGGTTCCACCTTC. Translation gives CASSYTDRGSTF.

This clonotype was recorded only once. The chain couples TRBV4-1 to TRBJ1-5, with D unclear. Trimming stripped 3 bases from V and 0 bases from J, with 9 bases between. Per germline, CDR1 MGHRA and CDR2 YSYEKL. The CDR3 totals 15 residues. DNA for the CDR3: TGCGCCAGCAGCCAGGCCGGACTTAGCAATCAGCCCCAGCATTTT. It codes for CASSQAGLSNQPQHF.

This clonotype appeared many times. The chain uses TRBV5-6 and TRBJ1-5, with 8 bases identical to TRBD1. J lost 2 bases, V lost 4 bases, and 5 bases had no gene match. Germline lookup yields CDR1 SGHDT and CDR2 YYEEEE. CDR3 length equals 15 residues. The CDR3 DNA follows: TGTGCCAGCAGCCTCGGACAGGGAGGCAATCAGCCCCAGCATTTT. Its protein product is CASSLGQGGNQPQHF.

This rearrangement joins TRBV6-4 to TRBJ1-4; TRBD1 matches at 7 bases. The V segment lost 2 bases and the J segment 11 bases; nucleotides outside the gene matches: 2. The V gene's germline CDR1 is MRHNA and CDR2 SNTAGT. The CDR3 contains 12 residues. The CDR3 region has the DNA TGTGCCAGCAGTGACAGGGGGCAGAAACTGTTTTTT. Amino acids: CASSDRGQKLFF.

This clonotype has just a few counts. J is TRBJ2-7 and V is TRBV7-2, with TRBD1 identical over 10 bases. Losses at the gene ends were 8 bases for V and 1 base for J; bases not matched to a gene: 5. CDR3 length: 14 residues. Germline V gene sequence: CDR1 SGHTA, CDR2 FQGNSA. The CDR3: CASGRDRGSYEQYF. CDR3 sequence (DNA): TGTGCCAGCGGCCGGGACAGGGGTTCCTACGAGCAGTACTTC.

The chain has TRBV28 and TRBJ1-5, with D possibly TRBD1 on 6 matching bases. The V gene's germline CDR1 is MDHEN and CDR2 SYDVKM. The CDR3 contains 15 residues. V lost 1 base and J 4 bases, leaving 11 bases between the germline ends. CDR3 nucleotide sequence: TGTGCCAGCAGTTTATCCTCAACAGGGAATCAGCCCCAGCATTTT. Its translation is CASSLSSTGNQPQHF.

This clonotype was seen many times. The chain employs TRBV7-2 and TRBJ2-1; D perhaps matches TRBD2 (5 bases). The CDR3 is 13 residues long. Trimming shortened V by 6 bases and J by 10 bases, and 16 bases separated the two germline ends. From germline, CDR1 is SGHTA and CDR2 FQGNSA. The CDR3 DNA reads TGTGCCAGCAGTACTGACCACGGGATGGAGCAGTTCTTC. Residues: CASSTDHGMEQFF.

The table lists this clonotype with a few counts. V and J are TRBV28 and TRBJ1-1, with 7 bases lining up with TRBD1. Germline CDR1 MDHEN, CDR2 SYDVKM. V shed 5 bases and J 3 bases; nucleotides not matched to a gene: 6. The CDR3 is 14 residues long. The DNA of the CDR3 is TGTGCCAGCAGTATCACAGGGGTAGACACTGAAGCTTTCTTT. Its translation is CASSITGVDTEAFF.

Many counts were recorded for this clonotype. The J gene is TRBJ2-7, the V gene TRBV6-1; D is ambiguous. This CDR3 has 14 amino acids. Germline V gives CDR1 MNHNS, CDR2 SASEGT. V was clipped by 0 bases and J by 4 bases, with 10 bases between them. CDR3: CASSEADENYEQYF. CDR3 sequence (DNA): TGTGCCAGCAGTGAAGCGGACGAAAATTACGAGCAGTACTTC.

This clonotype was recorded many times. The chain combines TRBV13 with TRBJ2-7; D is unresolved. Germline V CDR1 and CDR2: PRHDT, FYEKMQ (reference sequence). V was shortened by 5 bases and J by 0 bases, with 2 bases between the two germline ends. This CDR3 has 11 amino acids. CDR3 sequence reads: CASSRSYEQYF. The CDR3 nucleotides read TGTGCCAGCAGCCGCTCCTACGAGCAGTACTTC.

This clonotype was detected a few times. This chain joins TRBV11-2 and TRBJ1-6; 7 positions match TRBD1. J lost 9 bases, V lost 0 bases, and 5 bases had no gene match. The CDR3 sequence is 15 residues long. CDR1 is SGHAT, CDR2 FQNNGV, per germline. The CDR3 loop is CASSLERGRGSPLHF. For the CDR3, the DNA is TGTGCCAGCAGCTTAGAGAGGGGGCGAGGTTCACCCCTCCACTTT.

This chain uses TRBV20-1 with TRBJ1-1; no clear D. From germline, CDR1 is DFQATT and CDR2 SNEGSKA (reference sequence). V lost 0 bases and J 1 base, leaving 15 bases between the germline ends. The CDR3 consists of 16 residues. The CDR3: CSARDWRLDGNTEAFF. The CDR3 nucleotides are TGCAGTGCTAGAGATTGGCGCTTGGATGGGAACACTGAAGCTTTCTTT.

This clonotype was detected many times. The rearrangement uses TRBV28 and TRBJ2-1, with 12 bases matching TRBD1. Germline loops: CDR1 MDHEN, CDR2 SYDVKM. V dropped 5 bases and J dropped 8; count of bases not matched to a gene: 7. The CDR3 is made up of 15 amino acids. Written as DNA, the CDR3 is TGTGCCAGCAGTCTCGGGACAGGGGGCTTCCATGAGCAGTTCTTC. Amino acids: CASSLGTGGFHEQFF.

This clonotype was detected only a few times. The rearrangement uses TRBV6-1 and TRBJ2-2; weak D call: TRBD1 (6 bases). The CDR3 consists of 15 residues. Germline CDR1 reads MNHNS; CDR2 reads SASEGT. Trimming shortened V by 5 bases and J by 8 bases, and 18 bases separated the two germline ends. The DNA of the CDR3 is TGTGCCAGCAGTCGGCCGGGACGCAGGGGAGGGGAGCTGTTTTTT. The encoded protein is CASSRPGRRGGELFF.

This clonotype has more than one count but fewer than ten. The rearrangement uses TRBV7-9 and TRBJ2-1; 8 bases align to TRBD2. The CDR3 totals 15 residues. Unmatched junction bases numbered 10, after V lost 5 bases and J lost 7 bases. Germline V gene data show CDR1 as SEHNR and CDR2 as FQNEAQ (reference sequence). DNA for the CDR3: TGTGCCAGCAGCGAACTAGCGGCCCTTCGGAATGAGCAGTTCTTC. Encoded protein: CASSELAALRNEQFF.

The rearrangement uses TRBV18 and TRBJ2-7; 9 nucleotides agree with TRBD1. V dropped 5 bases and J dropped 3; count of bases not matched to a gene: 11. This CDR3 comprises 16 residues. Germline-derived CDR1 and CDR2 are KGHSH and LQKENI. CDR3 coding DNA: TGTGCCAGCTCAGCACTTCCGGGACAGGGAAGCTACGAGCAGTACTTC. It specifies CASSALPGQGSYEQYF.

This sequence joins TRBV12-3 or TRBV12-4 and TRBJ2-7; D is possibly TRBD2 (6 bases). The CDR3 extends over 17 amino acids. V gave up 8 bases and J gave up 4 bases, with 27 bases separating them. CDR3 nucleotide sequence: TGTGCCAGCGGCCTGCAGTCACCGGGACTGCTTTCTTACGAGCAGTACTTC. Its protein product is CASGLQSPGLLSYEQYF.

This clonotype was seen repeatedly, ten times or more. The CDR3 nucleotides read TGTGCCACCAATAAGGGGAGAGGAGACGAGCAGTACTTC. Protein sequence: CATNKGRGDEQYF. This chain links TRBV6-1 with TRBJ2-7; D possibly matches TRBD1 or TRBD2 (5 bases each). V was trimmed by 10 bases and J by 5 bases, leaving 18 bases between them. Germline CDR1 reads MNHNS; CDR2 reads SASEGT. This CDR3 contains 13 residues.

The V and J genes are TRBV6-1 and TRBJ2-1, with TRBD1 matching over 7 bases. CDR3 length: 13 residues. J lost 10 bases, V lost 6 bases, and 9 bases had no gene match. CDR1 and CDR2 from the germline V gene are MNHNS and SASEGT. DNA of the CDR3: TGTGCCAGCAGCCTTACAGGGGCGTGGGAGCAGTTCTTC. Translated, it gives CASSLTGAWEQFF.

The gene calls are TRBV6-1 and TRBJ1-4, with TRBD1 as a possible D gene (5 bases). V lost 2 bases and J 8 bases, leaving 18 bases between the germline ends. Germline V lookup: CDR1 MNHNS, CDR2 SASEGT. CDR3 length: 16 amino acids. The CDR3 DNA reads as TGTGCCAGCAGTGAAAGTTTTGGCAGGGTCGGGGAAAAACTGTTTTTT. Its protein is CASSESFGRVGEKLFF.

This clonotype was counted a few times. The chain employs TRBV6-2 or TRBV6-3 and TRBJ1-5; possible D gene TRBD1, 6 bases. The germline gives CDR1 MNHEY, CDR2 SVGEGT. CDR3 size: 15 residues. V was shortened by 5 bases and J by 4 bases, with 15 bases between the two germline ends. CDR3 nucleotide sequence: TGTGCCAGCAGTCAATACGGACAGCATAATCAGCCCCAGCATTTT. Encoded protein: CASSQYGQHNQPQHF.

The V and J genes are TRBV11-2 and TRBJ2-3, with D hard to call. The ends were cut back, 3 bases at V and 5 bases at J, with 12 bases in the middle. There are 14 residues in the CDR3. Germline CDR1 and CDR2: SGHAT and FQNNGV. This CDR3 is CASSLSIWEDTQYF. DNA of the CDR3: TGTGCCAGCAGCTTGTCTATTTGGGAAGATACGCAGTATTTT. Full variable domain (rest looked up from reference TRBV11-2 and TRBJ2-3): EAGVAQSPRYKIIEKRQSVAFWCNPISGHATLYWYQQILGQGPKLLIQFQNNGVVDDSQLPKDRFSAERLKGVDSTLKIQPAKLEDSAVYLCASSLSIWEDTQYFGPGTRLTVL.

This clonotype has just a few counts. CDR3 sequence: CSVEGLAGLNEQFF. DNA for the CDR3: TGCAGCGTCGAGGGGCTAGCGGGACTCAATGAGCAGTTCTTC. The V gene is TRBV29-1, the J gene TRBJ2-1; 9 nucleotides line up with TRBD2. CDR3 length equals 14 residues. The germline V gene has CDR1 SQVTM and CDR2 ANQGSEA. Trimming took 6 bases from V and 6 from J; bases not matched to a gene: 9.

The chain couples TRBV6-2 or TRBV6-3 to TRBJ2-3; 9 bases are shared with TRBD1. The CDR3 sequence is 12 residues long. V was clipped by 10 bases and J by 6 bases; unmatched bases: 5. Germline V gene data show CDR1 as MNHEY and CDR2 as SVGEGT. CDR3 sequence (DNA): TGTGCCATCGCCGGACAGGGGGATACGCAGTATTTT. This encodes CAIAGQGDTQYF.